This T cell receptor beta chain originates from a study of neurological immune-mediated disorders. General observations from the study: None of the CDR3 amino acid sequences in expanded clones turned up in more than one subject, which points to private repertoires in all groups. Patients with HTLV-1-associated myelopathy showed the most TCR clonal expansion. Those with multiple sclerosis showed the least, falling below healthy controls.

The sample holds many counts of this clonotype. Antigen unknown. A single run covered 15-18 subjects with over 200 million TCR-beta sequences. MiXCR, applied by TCRdb to the 5' RACE reads, yields one record per CDR3 protein. The table includes just under 45,000 distinct CDR3 sequences, about 22% detected once. The CDR3 loop spans 14 amino acids. The V and J ends lost 3 bases and 1 base respectively, with 10 bases between them. Germline values: CDR1 SGHRS, CDR2 YFSETQ. Time point given: technical triplicate 3. This chain joins TRBV5-1 and TRBJ2-5, with D perhaps being TRBD1 or TRBD2 (5 bases each). The TCR comes from a man in his 60s with HTLV-1-associated myelopathy (HAM/TSP). Source material: PBMCs. The CDR3 protein is CASSSGTAQETQYF. The CDR3 coding sequence is TGCGCCAGCAGCTCCGGGACCGCCCAAGAGACCCAGTACTTC.